Detailed here is one T cell receptor beta chain. Its antigen is not identified. Germline loops: CDR1 SGHNT, CDR2 YYREEE (reference sequence). The V end lost 0 bases, the J end lost 2 bases, and 14 bases lay between the germline ends. This CDR3 is 16 amino acids long. Sequencing targeted expressed TCRB transcripts, as all isolated RNA had been reverse transcribed. Assay: immunoSEQ multiplex PCR; the TCRdb copy retains only in-frame clones and omits some. The table lists 150,000 to 200,000 clones, over 55% of them singletons. This specimen comes from a study of beta chain features in type 1 diabetes. Findings and limits, study-wide: TCRB CDR3 length was moderately but significantly reduced in all four CD4+ subsets of Type 1 diabetes patients.

V is TRBV5-4 and J is TRBJ2-5; D may be TRBD1 or TRBD2 (5 bases each). The receptor was derived from a man younger than 40 with type 1 diabetes. Sequenced material: naive CD4+ T cells from blood. CDR3 DNA: TGTGCCAGCAGCTTGGGTACGGGGCTTCTGCAAGAGACCCAGTACTTC. This sequence encodes CASSLGTGLLQETQYF.